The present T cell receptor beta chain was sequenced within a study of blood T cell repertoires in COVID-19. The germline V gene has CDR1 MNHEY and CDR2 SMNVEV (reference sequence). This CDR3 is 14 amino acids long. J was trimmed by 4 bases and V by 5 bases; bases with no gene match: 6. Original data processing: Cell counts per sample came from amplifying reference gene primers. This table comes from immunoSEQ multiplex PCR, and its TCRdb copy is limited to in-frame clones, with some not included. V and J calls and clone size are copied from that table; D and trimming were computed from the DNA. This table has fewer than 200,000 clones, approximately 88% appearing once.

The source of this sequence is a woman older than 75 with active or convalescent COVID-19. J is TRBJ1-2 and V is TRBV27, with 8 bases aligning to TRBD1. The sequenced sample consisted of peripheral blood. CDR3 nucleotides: TGTGCCAGCAGTACCGGGACAGGCTCCTATGGCTACACCTTC. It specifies CASSTGTGSYGYTF.